This T cell receptor (beta chain) was sequenced during a study of blood T cells in healthy people across ages. A second PCR of about 6 to 11 cycles used a sample-barcoded 5' primer and a J-beta primer mix. TCRdb reprocessed the 5' RACE reads via MiXCR and lists one record per CDR3 protein. The sample contains over 1,500,000 distinct CDR3 sequences, around half of which appear only once. Per germline, CDR1 SGHVS and CDR2 FNYEAQ. The length of the CDR3 is 15 residues. The junction had 7 bases not matched to a gene; V was cut back by 4 bases and J by 11 bases. In this sample, this clonotype turned up a few times.

Sequencing used blood. This chain links TRBV7-6 with TRBJ2-3, with TRBD2 matching 15 bases. This clonotype originated in a woman in her thirties or forties in good health. CDR3 residues: CASSSGLAGGLWQYF. The CDR3 DNA follows: TGTGCCAGCAGCTCGGGACTAGCGGGGGGATTATGGCAGTATTTT.